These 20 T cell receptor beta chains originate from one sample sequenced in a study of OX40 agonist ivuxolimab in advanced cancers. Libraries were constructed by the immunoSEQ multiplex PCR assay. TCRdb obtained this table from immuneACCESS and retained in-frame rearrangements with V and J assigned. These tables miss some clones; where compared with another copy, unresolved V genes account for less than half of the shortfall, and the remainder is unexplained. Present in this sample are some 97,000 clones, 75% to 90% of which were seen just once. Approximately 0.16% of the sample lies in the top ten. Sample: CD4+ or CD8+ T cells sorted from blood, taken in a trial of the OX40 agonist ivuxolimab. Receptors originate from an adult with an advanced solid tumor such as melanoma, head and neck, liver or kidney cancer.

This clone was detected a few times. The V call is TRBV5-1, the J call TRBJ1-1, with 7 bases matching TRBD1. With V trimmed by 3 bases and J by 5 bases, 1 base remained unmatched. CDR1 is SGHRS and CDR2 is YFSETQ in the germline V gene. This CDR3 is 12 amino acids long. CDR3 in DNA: TGCGCCAGCAGCTCGACAGGGACTGAAGCTTTCTTT. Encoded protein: CASSSTGTEAFF.

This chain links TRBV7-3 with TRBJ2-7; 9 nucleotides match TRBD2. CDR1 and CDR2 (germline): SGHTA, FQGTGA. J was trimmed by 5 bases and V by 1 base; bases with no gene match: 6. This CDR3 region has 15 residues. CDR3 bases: TGTGCCAGCAGCTTAATTGGTAGCGGGAGAAACGAGCAGTACTTC. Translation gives CASSLIGSGRNEQYF.

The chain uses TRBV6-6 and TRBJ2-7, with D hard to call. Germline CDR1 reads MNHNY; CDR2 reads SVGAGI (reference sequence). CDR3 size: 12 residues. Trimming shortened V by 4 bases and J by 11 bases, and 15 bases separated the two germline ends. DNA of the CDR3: TGTGCCAGCAGTTCCCGACACATTTTTAAGTACTTC. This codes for CASSSRHIFKYF.

The CDR3 DNA reads TGCAGCGCCGACTCGACTAGCGGGAGTTACAATGAGCAGTTCTTC. It translates to CSADSTSGSYNEQFF. This chain joins TRBV29-1 and TRBJ2-1, with 12 bases identical to TRBD2. The V gene's germline CDR1 is SQVTM and CDR2 ANQGSEA. The V and J ends lost 7 bases and 4 bases, in that order; junction bases with no gene match: 8. The CDR3 extends over 15 amino acids.

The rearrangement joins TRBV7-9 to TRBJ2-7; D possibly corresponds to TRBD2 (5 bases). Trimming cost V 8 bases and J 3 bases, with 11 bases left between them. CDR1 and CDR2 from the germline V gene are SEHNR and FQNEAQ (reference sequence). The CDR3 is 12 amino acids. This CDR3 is CASGDGNYEQYF. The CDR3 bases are TGTGCCAGCGGAGACGGGAACTACGAGCAGTACTTC. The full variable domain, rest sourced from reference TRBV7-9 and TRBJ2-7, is DTGVSQNPRHKITKRGQNVTFRCDPISEHNRLYWYRQTLGQGPEFLTYFQNEAQLEKSRLLSDRFSAERPKGSFSTLEIQRTEQGDSAMYLCASGDGNYEQYFGPGTRLTVT.

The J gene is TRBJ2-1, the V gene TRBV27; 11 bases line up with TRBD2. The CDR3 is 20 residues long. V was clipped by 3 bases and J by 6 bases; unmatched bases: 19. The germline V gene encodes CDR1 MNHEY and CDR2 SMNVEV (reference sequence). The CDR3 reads CASSFSATRLAGPRGNEQFF. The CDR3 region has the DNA TGTGCCAGCAGTTTCTCGGCAACCCGACTAGCGGGACCCCGGGGCAATGAGCAGTTCTTC.

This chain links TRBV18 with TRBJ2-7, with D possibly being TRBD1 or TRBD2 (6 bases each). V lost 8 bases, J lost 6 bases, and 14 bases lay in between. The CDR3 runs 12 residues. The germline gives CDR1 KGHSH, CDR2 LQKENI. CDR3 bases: TGTGCCAGCGACAACGGGGGCTCCGAGCAGTACTTC. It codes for CASDNGGSEQYF. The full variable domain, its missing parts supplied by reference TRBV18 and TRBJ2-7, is NAGVMQNPRHLVRRRGQEARLRCSPMKGHSHVYWYRQLPEEGLKFMVYLQKENIIDESGMPKERFSAEFPKEGPSILRIQQVVRGDSAAYFCASDNGGSEQYFGPGTRLTVT.

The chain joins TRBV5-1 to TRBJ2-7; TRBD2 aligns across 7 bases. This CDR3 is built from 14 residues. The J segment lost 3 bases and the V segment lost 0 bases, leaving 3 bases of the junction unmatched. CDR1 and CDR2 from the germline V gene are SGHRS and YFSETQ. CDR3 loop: CASSLVSGGYEQYF. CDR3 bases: TGCGCCAGCAGCTTGGTATCGGGAGGCTACGAGCAGTACTTC.

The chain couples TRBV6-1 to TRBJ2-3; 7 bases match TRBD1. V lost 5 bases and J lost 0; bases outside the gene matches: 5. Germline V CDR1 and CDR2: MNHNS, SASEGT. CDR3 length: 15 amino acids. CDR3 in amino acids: CASSQMGQSTDTQYF. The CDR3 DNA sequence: TGTGCCAGCAGTCAAATGGGACAGAGCACAGATACGCAGTATTTT.

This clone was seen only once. The CDR3 DNA sequence: TGTGCCAGCAGCCCTTTCCTTGCAGTCTATGGCTACACCTTC. It is translated as CASSPFLAVYGYTF. The chain joins TRBV5-6 to TRBJ1-2, with no clear D. CDR1 SGHDT and CDR2 YYEEEE come from the germline V gene. Trimming took 4 bases from V and 4 from J, leaving 14 bases between them. CDR3 size: 14 residues.

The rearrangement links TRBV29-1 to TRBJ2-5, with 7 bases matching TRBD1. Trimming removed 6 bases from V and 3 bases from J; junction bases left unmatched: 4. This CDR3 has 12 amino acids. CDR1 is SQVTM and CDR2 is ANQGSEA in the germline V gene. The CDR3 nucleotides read TGCAGCGTGAGTGGACAGGAAGAGACCCAGTACTTC. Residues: CSVSGQEETQYF.

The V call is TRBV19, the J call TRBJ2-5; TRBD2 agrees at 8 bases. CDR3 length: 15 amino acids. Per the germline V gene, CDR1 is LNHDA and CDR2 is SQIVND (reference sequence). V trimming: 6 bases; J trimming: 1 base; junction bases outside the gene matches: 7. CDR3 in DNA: TGTGCCAGTAGAGCCGGGGGGGCGACCCAAGAGACCCAGTACTTC. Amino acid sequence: CASRAGGATQETQYF.

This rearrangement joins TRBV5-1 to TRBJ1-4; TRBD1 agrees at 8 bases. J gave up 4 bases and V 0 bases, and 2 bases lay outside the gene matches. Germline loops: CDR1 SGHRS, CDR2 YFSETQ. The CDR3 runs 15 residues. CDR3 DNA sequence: TGCGCCAGCAGCTTGGGACAGGGGCTTAATGAAAAACTGTTTTTT. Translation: CASSLGQGLNEKLFF.

The CDR3 nucleotides read TGCGCCAGCAGCTTGCCCCAATACAATGAGCAGTTCTTC. This translates into CASSLPQYNEQFF. This chain links TRBV5-1 with TRBJ2-1; no definite D call. CDR1 is SGHRS, CDR2 YFSETQ, per germline. The CDR3 is made up of 13 amino acids. V gave up 1 base and J gave up 4 bases, with 6 bases separating them.

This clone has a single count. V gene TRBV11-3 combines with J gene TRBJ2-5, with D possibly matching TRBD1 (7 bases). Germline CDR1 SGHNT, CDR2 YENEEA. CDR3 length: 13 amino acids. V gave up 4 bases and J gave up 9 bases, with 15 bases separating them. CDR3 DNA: TGTGCCAGCAGCTCCGGGCAGGGGGAGGCCCAGTACTTC. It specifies CASSSGQGEAQYF.

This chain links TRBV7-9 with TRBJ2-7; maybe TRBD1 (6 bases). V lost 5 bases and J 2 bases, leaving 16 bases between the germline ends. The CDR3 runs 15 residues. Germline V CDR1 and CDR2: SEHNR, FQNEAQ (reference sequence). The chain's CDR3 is CASSQTGIHPYEQYF. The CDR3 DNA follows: TGTGCCAGCAGCCAAACAGGGATACATCCCTACGAGCAGTACTTC.

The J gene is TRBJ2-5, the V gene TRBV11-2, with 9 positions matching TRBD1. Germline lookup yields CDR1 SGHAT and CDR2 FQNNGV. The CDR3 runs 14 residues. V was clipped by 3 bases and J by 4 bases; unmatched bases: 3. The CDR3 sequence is CASSFDRGVETQYF. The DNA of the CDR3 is TGTGCCAGCAGCTTCGACAGGGGGGTAGAGACCCAGTACTTC.

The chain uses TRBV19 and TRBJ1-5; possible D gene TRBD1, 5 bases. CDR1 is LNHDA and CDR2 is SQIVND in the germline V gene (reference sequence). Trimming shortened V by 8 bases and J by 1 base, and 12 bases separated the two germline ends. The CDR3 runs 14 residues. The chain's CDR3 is CASLGQASNQPQHF. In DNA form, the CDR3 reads TGTGCCAGTTTGGGGCAGGCCAGCAATCAGCCCCAGCATTTT.

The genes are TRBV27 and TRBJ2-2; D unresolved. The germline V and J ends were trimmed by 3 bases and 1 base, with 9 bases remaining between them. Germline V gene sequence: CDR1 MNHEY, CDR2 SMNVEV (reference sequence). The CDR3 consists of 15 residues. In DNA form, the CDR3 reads TGTGCCAGCAGTTTGGATAGGATGAACACCGGGGAGCTGTTTTTT. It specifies CASSLDRMNTGELFF.

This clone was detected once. The CDR3 spells CASRPHGDVYGYTF. CDR3 DNA sequence: TGTGCCAGCAGACCCCATGGGGACGTCTATGGCTACACCTTC. The chain recombines TRBV25-1 with TRBJ1-2; TRBD1 might be the D (5 bases). The CDR3 is 14 residues long. The V end was cut by 6 bases, the J end by 4 bases, with 15 bases between. Germline values: CDR1 MGHDK, CDR2 SYGVNS.